The rows below give T cell receptor beta chains drawn from one sample of a study of blood T cell repertoires in COVID-19. Using immunoSEQ multiplex PCR, the repertoire was profiled, and TCRdb retains in-frame clones only, with some absent. There are around 380,000 clones in the sample; about 90% occur only once, and 1% to 1.5% lies in the top ten. Sequences were obtained from PBMCs or T cells enriched from blood (not recorded which). The source is a man aged 25-40 years who had recovered from COVID-19. Each CDR3 is given with its conserved first and last residue. The D gene is left open where the match is weak. Not all rows give a size; the values are once, few, many and, for expanded clones, a class.

j_gene,v_gene,abundance,d_gene,CDR3nt,CDR3aa
TRBJ1-2,TRBV10-2,.,TRBD1,TGCGCCAGCAGCGAGGACAGGGGGCTCGGCGGATATGGCTACACCTTC,CASSEDRGLGGYGYTF
TRBJ1-6,TRBV6-4,.,.,TGTGCCAGCAGTGAGTTACAGGGAGCCCCCGAATATACGGATTCACCCCTCCACTTT,CASSELQGAPEYTDSPLHF
TRBJ1-4,TRBV9,once,.,TGTGCCAGCAGCGTAGGGCGGGGAAGGACTAATGAAAAACTGTTTTTT,CASSVGRGRTNEKLFF
TRBJ2-2,TRBV3-1/TRBV3-2,.,.,TGTGCCAGCAGCCAAGAAGTAGTTACCGGGGAGCTGTTTTTT,CASSQEVVTGELFF
TRBJ2-1,TRBV9,.,TRBD2,TGTGCCAGCAGCGTAGATTGGGGGGGTATTCTCAATGAGCAGTTCTTC,CASSVDWGGILNEQFF
TRBJ2-1,TRBV24-1,once,.,TGTGCCACCAGTGCTGCGACAGGTGACCTCGATGAGCAGTTCTTC,CATSAATGDLDEQFF
TRBJ1-1,TRBV7-9,.,.,TGTGCCAGCAGCCTAAAGAACACTGAAGCTTTCTTT,CASSLKNTEAFF
TRBJ2-2,TRBV14,.,.,TGTGCCAGCAGCCAGGAGTGGGACACCGGGGAGCTGTTTTTT,CASSQEWDTGELFF
TRBJ1-5,TRBV19,.,TRBD1,TGTGCCAGTAGTCCAAGACAGGGTGATCAGCCCCAGCATTTT,CASSPRQGDQPQHF
TRBJ1-1,TRBV6-5,.,.,TGTGCCAGCAGGACGGGCACAGGTACCACTGAAGCTTTCTTT,CASRTGTGTTEAFF
TRBJ1-5,TRBV30,.,TRBD1,TGTGCCTGGACCCGGACAGGGAGTAGCAATCAGCCCCAGCATTTT,CAWTRTGSSNQPQHF
TRBJ2-5,TRBV11-3,.,.,TGTGCCAGCAGCTTACATGGGGCCGAGACCCAGTACTTC,CASSLHGAETQYF
TRBJ1-2,TRBV4-3,.,.,TGCGCCAGCAGCCAAGATCACAGGGAAAATTATGGCTACACCTTC,CASSQDHRENYGYTF
TRBJ1-2,TRBV19,.,.,TGTGCCAGTAAAACAGGGTATGGCTACACCTTC,CASKTGYGYTF
TRBJ1-2,TRBV2,once,TRBD1,TGTGCCAATAAAGGGGGCGGCGGCTACACCTTC,CANKGGGGYTF
TRBJ2-3,TRBV4-1,once,.,TGCGCCACCCAGGGATATGGCACAGATACGCAGTATTTT,CATQGYGTDTQYF
TRBJ2-7,TRBV19,.,.,TGTGCCAGTAGTGTGGGCGGGACGTCCGCCTACGAGCAGTACTTC,CASSVGGTSAYEQYF
TRBJ1-2,TRBV4-2,.,TRBD1,TGTGCCAGCAGCCCTGGACAGGGCTATAGGTATGGCTACACCTTC,CASSPGQGYRYGYTF
TRBJ1-5,TRBV19,.,.,TGTGCCAGTAGTATCATGGGGGCCCAGCCCCAGCATTTT,CASSIMGAQPQHF
TRBJ2-7,TRBV4-3,.,.,TGCGCCAGCAGCCAAGATGTCTCAGTTTTCTACGAGCAGTACTTC,CASSQDVSVFYEQYF
TRBJ1-2,TRBV30,.,.,TGTGCCTGTCGGGACACAGCTAACTATGGCTACACCTTC,CACRDTANYGYTF
TRBJ1-5,TRBV6-2/TRBV6-3,.,.,TGTGCCAGCAGTTACTCGAATGGGGGAGGGACTCCCCAGCATTTT,CASSYSNGGGTPQHF
TRBJ1-2,TRBV5-1,once,.,TGCGCCAGCAGCCCGACAGGCGTTCGAGTTAACTATGGCTACACCTTC,CASSPTGVRVNYGYTF
TRBJ2-7,TRBV10-1,once,TRBD2,TGCGCCAGCAGTGAGTCTCGGGGGGGGGCGGGCGAGCAGTACTTC,CASSESRGGAGEQYF
TRBJ1-3,TRBV4-2,.,.,TGTGCCAGCAGCCAAGAGGGCTCCTACATCTCTGGAAACACCATATATTTT,CASSQEGSYISGNTIYF
TRBJ1-5,TRBV4-1,.,TRBD1,TGCGCCAGCAGCCCCGGGACAGGGGCAAATCAGCCCCAGCATTTT,CASSPGTGANQPQHF
TRBJ2-5,TRBV5-1,.,TRBD1,TGCGCCAGCAGCCCTCCGGGACAGTCGGAGACCCAGTACTTC,CASSPPGQSETQYF
TRBJ1-1,TRBV10-1,.,.,TGCGCCAGCAGTGTCAAATGGAACACTGAAGCTTTCTTT,CASSVKWNTEAFF
TRBJ1-6,TRBV7-6,.,TRBD1,TGTGCCAGCAGCCACGGACAGGGGGCGAATTCACCCCTCCACTTT,CASSHGQGANSPLHF
TRBJ1-4,TRBV7-9,few,.,TGTGCCAGCAGCCCTGGGGGAGGTAATGAAAAACTGTTTTTT,CASSPGGGNEKLFF
TRBJ1-2,TRBV6-4,.,TRBD1,TGTGCCAGCAGCGAGGGGACAGAGAGCTATGGCTACACCTTC,CASSEGTESYGYTF